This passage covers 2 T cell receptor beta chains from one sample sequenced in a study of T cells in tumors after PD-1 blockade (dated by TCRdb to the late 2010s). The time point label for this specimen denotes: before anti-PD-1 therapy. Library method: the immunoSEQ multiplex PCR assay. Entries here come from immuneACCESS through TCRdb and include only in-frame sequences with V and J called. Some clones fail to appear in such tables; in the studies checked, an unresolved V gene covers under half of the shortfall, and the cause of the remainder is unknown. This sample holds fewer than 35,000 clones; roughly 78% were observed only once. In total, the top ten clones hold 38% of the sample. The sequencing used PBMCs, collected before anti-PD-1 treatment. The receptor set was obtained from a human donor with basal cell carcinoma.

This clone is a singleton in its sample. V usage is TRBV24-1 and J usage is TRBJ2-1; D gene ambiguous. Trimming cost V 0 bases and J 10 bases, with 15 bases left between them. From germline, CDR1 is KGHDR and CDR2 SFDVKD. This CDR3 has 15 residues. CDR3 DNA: TGTGCCACCAGTGATTTGCCTTACACCTCAGGCGAGCAGTTCTTC. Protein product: CATSDLPYTSGEQFF.

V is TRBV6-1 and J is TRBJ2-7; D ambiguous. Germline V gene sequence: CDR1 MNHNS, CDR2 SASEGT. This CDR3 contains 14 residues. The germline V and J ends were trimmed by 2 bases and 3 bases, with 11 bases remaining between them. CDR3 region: CASSETADRYEQYF. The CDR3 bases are TGTGCCAGCAGTGAAACGGCAGATCGCTACGAGCAGTACTTC.